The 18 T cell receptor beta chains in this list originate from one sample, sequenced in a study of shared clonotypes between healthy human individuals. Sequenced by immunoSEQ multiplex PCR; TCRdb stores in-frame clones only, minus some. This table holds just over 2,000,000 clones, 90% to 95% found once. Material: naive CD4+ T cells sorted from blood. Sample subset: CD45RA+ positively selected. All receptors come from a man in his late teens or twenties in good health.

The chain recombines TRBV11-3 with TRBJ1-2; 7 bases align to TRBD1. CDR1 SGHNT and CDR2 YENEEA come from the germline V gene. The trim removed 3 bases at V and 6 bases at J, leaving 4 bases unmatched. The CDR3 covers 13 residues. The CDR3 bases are TGTGCCAGCAGCTTGGGGCAGGGGGATGGCTACACCTTC. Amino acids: CASSLGQGDGYTF.

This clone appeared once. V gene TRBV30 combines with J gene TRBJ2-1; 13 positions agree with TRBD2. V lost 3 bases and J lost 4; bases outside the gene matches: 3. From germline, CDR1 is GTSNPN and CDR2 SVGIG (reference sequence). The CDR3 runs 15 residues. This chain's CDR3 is CAWRGLAGEYNEQFF. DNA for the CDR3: TGTGCCTGGAGAGGACTAGCGGGGGAATACAATGAGCAGTTCTTC. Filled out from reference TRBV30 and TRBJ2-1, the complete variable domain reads SQTIHQWPATLVQPVGSPLSLECTVEGTSNPNLYWYRQAAGRGLQLLFYSVGIGQISSEVPQNLSASRPQDRQFILSSKKLLLSDSGFYLCAWRGLAGEYNEQFFGPGTRLTVL.

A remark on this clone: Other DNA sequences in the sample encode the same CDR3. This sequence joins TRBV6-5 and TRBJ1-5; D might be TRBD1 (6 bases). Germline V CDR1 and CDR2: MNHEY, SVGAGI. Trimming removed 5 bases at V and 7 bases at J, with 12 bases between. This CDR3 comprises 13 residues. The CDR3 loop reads CASSNRAGQPQHF. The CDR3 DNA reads TGTGCCAGCAGTAACAGGGCGGGGCAGCCCCAGCATTTT.

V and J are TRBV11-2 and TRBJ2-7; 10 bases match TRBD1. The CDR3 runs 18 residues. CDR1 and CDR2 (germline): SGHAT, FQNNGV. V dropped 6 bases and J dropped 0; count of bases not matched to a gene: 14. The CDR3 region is CASSQRDRGRFSSYEQYF. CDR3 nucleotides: TGTGCCAGCAGTCAACGGGACAGGGGAAGATTCAGCTCCTACGAGCAGTACTTC.

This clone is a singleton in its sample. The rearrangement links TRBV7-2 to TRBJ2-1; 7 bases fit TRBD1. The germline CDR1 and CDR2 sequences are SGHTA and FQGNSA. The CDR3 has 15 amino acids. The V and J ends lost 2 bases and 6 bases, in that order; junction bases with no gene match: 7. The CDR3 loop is CASSLITGVFNEQFF. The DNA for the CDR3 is TGTGCCAGCAGCTTAATAACAGGGGTCTTCAATGAGCAGTTCTTC.

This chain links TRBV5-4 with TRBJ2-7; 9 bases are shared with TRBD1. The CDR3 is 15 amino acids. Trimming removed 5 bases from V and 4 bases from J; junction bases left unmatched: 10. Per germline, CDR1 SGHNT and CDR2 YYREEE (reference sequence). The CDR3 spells CASSLNPGQGYEQYF. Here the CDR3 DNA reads TGTGCCAGCAGTCTAAATCCGGGACAGGGTTACGAGCAGTACTTC.

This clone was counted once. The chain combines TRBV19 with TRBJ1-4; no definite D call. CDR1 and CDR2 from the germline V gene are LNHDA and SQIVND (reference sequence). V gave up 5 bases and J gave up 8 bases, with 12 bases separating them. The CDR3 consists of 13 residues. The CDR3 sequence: CASSPRPTEKLFF. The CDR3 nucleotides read TGTGCCAGTAGTCCACGCCCAACGGAAAAACTGTTTTTT. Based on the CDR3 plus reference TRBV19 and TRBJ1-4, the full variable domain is DGGITQSPKYLFRKEGQNVTLSCEQNLNHDAMYWYRQDPGQGLRLIYYSQIVNDFQKGDIAEGYSVSREKKESFPLTVTSAQKNPTAFYLCASSPRPTEKLFFGSGTQLSVL.

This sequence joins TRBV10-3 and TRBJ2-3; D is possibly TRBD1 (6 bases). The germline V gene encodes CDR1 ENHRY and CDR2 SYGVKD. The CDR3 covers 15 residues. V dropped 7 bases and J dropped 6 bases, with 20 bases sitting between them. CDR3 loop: CAIKGRGSGGDTQYF. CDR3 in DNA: TGTGCCATCAAGGGCAGGGGAAGCGGCGGGGATACGCAGTATTTT.

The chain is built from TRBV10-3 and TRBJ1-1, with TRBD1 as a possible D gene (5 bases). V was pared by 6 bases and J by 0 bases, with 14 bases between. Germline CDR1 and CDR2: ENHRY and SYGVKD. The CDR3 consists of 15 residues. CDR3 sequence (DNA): TGTGCCATCAGAGCCGGGGGAGGAATGAACACTGAAGCTTTCTTT. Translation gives CAIRAGGGMNTEAFF.

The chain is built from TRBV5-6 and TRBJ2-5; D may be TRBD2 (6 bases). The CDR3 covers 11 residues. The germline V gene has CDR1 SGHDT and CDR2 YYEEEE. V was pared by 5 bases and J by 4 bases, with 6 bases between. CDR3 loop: CASRAGETQYF. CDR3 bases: TGTGCCAGCAGAGCGGGAGAGACCCAGTACTTC.

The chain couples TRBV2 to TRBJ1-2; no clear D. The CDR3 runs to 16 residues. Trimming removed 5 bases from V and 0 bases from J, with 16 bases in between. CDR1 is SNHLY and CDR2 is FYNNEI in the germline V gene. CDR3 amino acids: CASSPKRKLANYGYTF. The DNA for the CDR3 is TGTGCCAGCAGTCCGAAGAGAAAGTTAGCTAACTATGGCTACACCTTC.

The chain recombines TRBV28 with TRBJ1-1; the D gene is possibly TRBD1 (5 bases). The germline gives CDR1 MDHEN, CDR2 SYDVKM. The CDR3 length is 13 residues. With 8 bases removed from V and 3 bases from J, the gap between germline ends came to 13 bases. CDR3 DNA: TGTGCCAGCGCAGGGACGGTCGACACTGAAGCTTTCTTT. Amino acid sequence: CASAGTVDTEAFF.

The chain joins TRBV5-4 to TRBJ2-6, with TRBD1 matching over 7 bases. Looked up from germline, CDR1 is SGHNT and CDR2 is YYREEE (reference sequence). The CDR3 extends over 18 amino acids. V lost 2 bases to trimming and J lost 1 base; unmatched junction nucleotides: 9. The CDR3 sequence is CASSLTGAKFSGANVLTF. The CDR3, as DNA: TGTGCCAGCAGCTTAACAGGGGCCAAGTTTTCTGGGGCCAACGTCCTGACTTTC.

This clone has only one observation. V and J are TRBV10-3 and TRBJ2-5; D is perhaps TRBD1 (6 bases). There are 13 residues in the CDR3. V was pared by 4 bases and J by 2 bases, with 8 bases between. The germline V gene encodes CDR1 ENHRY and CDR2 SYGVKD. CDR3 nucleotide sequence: TGTGCCATCAGTGGGGACAAACAAGAGACCCAGTACTTC. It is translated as CAISGDKQETQYF.

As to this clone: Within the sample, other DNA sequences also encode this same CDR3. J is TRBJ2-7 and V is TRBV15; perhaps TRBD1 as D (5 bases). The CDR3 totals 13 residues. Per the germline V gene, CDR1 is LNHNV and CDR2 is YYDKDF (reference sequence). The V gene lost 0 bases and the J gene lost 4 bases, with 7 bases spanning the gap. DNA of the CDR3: TGTGCCACCAGCAGAGATCGGACATACGAGCAGTACTTC. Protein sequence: CATSRDRTYEQYF. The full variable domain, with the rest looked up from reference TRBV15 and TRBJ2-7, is DAMVIQNPRYQVTQFGKPVTLSCSQTLNHNVMYWYQQKSSQAPKLLFHYYDKDFNNEADTPDNFQSRRPNTSFCFLDIRSPGLGDTAMYLCATSRDRTYEQYFGPGTRLTVT.

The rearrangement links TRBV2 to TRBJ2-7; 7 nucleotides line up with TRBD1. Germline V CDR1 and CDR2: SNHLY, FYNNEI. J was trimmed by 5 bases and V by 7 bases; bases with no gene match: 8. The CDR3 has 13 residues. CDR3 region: CASIPDRAHEQYF. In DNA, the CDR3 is TGTGCCAGCATCCCCGACAGGGCCCACGAGCAGTACTTC.

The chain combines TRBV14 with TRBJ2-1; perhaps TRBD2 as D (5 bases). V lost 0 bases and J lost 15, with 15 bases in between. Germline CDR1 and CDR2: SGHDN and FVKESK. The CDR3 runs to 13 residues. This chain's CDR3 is CASSQDRRATGFF. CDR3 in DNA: TGTGCCAGCAGCCAAGATCGGCGGGCTACCGGGTTCTTC.

The CDR3 loop is CASRLLSGREETQYF. Here the CDR3 DNA reads TGTGCCAGCAGGCTACTGAGCGGGAGGGAGGAGACCCAGTACTTC. The V gene is TRBV11-2, the J gene TRBJ2-5; 10 bases fit TRBD2. V gave up 6 bases and J gave up 5 bases; unmatched junction bases: 9. The CDR3 extends over 15 amino acids. CDR1 is SGHAT, CDR2 FQNNGV, per germline.